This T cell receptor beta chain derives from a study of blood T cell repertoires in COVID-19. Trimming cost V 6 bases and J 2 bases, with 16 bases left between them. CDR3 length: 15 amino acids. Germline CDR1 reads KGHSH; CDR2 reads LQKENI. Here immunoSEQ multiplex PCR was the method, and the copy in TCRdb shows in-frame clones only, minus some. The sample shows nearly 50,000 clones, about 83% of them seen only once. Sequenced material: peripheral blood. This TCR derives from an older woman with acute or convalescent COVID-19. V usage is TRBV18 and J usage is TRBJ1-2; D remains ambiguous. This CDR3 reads CASSPGWESNYGYTF. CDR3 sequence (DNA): TGTGCCAGCTCGCCGGGGTGGGAATCGAACTATGGCTACACCTTC.